The 25 T cell receptor beta chains listed next were all sequenced from one sample in a study of regulatory T cells in long-lasting Graves disease. Time point here: newly diagnosed GD, antithyroid drugs for less than 3 months. RNA extracted from PBMCs served as the sequencing template. Arm-PCR of CDR3 regions and iRepertoire HTBI primers were used to build TCR beta libraries. TCRdb reanalysed the multiplex PCR reads using MiXCR and keeps one entry per CDR3 protein. The sample lists around 450,000 distinct CDR3 sequences, 15% occurring once. These same data were also listed under a study on T cells in Graves' hyperthyroidism and ophthalmopathy.

Sequenced material: peripheral blood mononuclear cells (PBMCs), taken at new diagnosis, from a patient treated with antithyroid drugs. Receptor source: a woman aged 35 to 49 with Graves disease.

CDR3 loop: CASSKGTGNHEQYF. The CDR3 nucleotides are TGCGCCAGCAGCAAGGGGACAGGGAACCACGAGCAGTACTTC. V is TRBV5-1 and J is TRBJ2-7; 9 bases line up with TRBD1. The CDR3 extends over 14 amino acids. Per the germline V gene, CDR1 is SGHRS and CDR2 is YFSETQ. The V gene end was trimmed by 4 bases and the J gene end by 5 bases; junction bases not matched to a gene: 7.

A remark on this clonotype: This may be a read error, as it is one base from a much larger clone. The V call is TRBV7-3, the J call TRBJ1-1; tentative D call: TRBD1 (6 bases). Per the germline V gene, CDR1 is SGHTA and CDR2 is FQGTGA. CDR3 size: 15 residues. Trimming cost V 5 bases and J 3 bases, with 16 bases left between them. CDR3: CASSEPGDTDTEAFF. CDR3 DNA: TGTGCCAGCAGCGAACCGGGGGACACTGACACTGAAGCTTTCTTT.

The chain has TRBV19 and TRBJ2-1, with 11 bases matching TRBD2. Trimming cost V 6 bases and J 7 bases; bases outside gene matches: 20. Germline V lookup: CDR1 LNHDA, CDR2 SQIVND (reference sequence). The CDR3 covers 19 residues. CDR3 nucleotide sequence: TGTGCCAGTAGCCCAAGGGGGACAGATGGGGCTAGCGGGAGGAATGAGCAGTTCTTC. It specifies CASSPRGTDGASGRNEQFF.

This clonotype has at least ten counts. V and J are TRBV2 and TRBJ1-2; possibly TRBD1 for D (5 bases). The CDR3 is made up of 20 amino acids. Germline loops: CDR1 SNHLY, CDR2 FYNNEI. The V end lost 2 bases, the J end lost 4 bases, and 29 bases lay between the germline ends. CDR3 loop: CASSELTLDKSSSRSYGYTF. The CDR3 nucleotides read TGTGCCAGCAGTGAACTAACTCTGGACAAATCAAGCTCACGAAGCTATGGCTACACCTTC. The full variable domain, completed using reference TRBV2 and TRBJ1-2, is EPEVTQTPSHQVTQMGQEVILRCVPISNHLYFYWYRQILGQKVEFLVSFYNNEISEKSEIFDDQFSVERPDGSNFTLKIRSTKLEDSAMYFCASSELTLDKSSSRSYGYTFGSGTRLTVV.

The chain recombines TRBV6-1 with TRBJ2-2; 11 positions match TRBD2. Unmatched junction bases numbered 6, after V lost 6 bases and J lost 9 bases. Germline CDR1 MNHNS, CDR2 SASEGT. The CDR3 has 14 residues. CDR3 region: CASRGTSGPRELFF. CDR3 nucleotide sequence: TGTGCCAGCAGAGGGACTAGCGGTCCCCGGGAGCTGTTTTTT.

This clonotype has only a few counts. The rearrangement links TRBV28 to TRBJ1-2, with TRBD1 matching 8 bases. With 6 bases clipped from V and 4 bases from J, the junction kept 13 bases outside the gene matches. CDR1 and CDR2 (germline): MDHEN, SYDVKM. The CDR3 runs 16 residues. The CDR3 reads CASRLRGTGGVYGYTF. Written as DNA, the CDR3 is TGTGCCAGCAGACTCCGAGGGACAGGCGGGGTCTATGGCTACACCTTC.

There are many counts of this clonotype. The chain links TRBV7-9 to TRBJ2-5; D is undetermined. The CDR3 spans 17 residues. In germline, CDR1 is SEHNR, CDR2 FQNEAQ (reference sequence). Trimming pared 4 bases from V and 2 bases from J, leaving 20 bases between. The CDR3 is CASSSKGNRDQQETQYF. In nucleotides, the CDR3 is TGTGCCAGCAGCTCTAAAGGTAACAGAGACCAGCAAGAGACCCAGTACTTC. The variable domain in full, completed from reference TRBV7-9 and TRBJ2-5, reads DTGVSQNPRHKITKRGQNVTFRCDPISEHNRLYWYRQTLGQGPEFLTYFQNEAQLEKSRLLSDRFSAERPKGSFSTLEIQRTEQGDSAMYLCASSSKGNRDQQETQYFGPGTRLLVL.

The chain employs TRBV5-8 and TRBJ2-7; D gene uncertain. The CDR3 is 13 residues long. The V gene's germline CDR1 is SGHTS and CDR2 YDEGEE. V was shortened by 6 bases and J by 0 bases, with 10 bases between the two germline ends. CDR3 nucleotide sequence: TGTGCCAGCAACTCTAGGAGCTCCTACGAGCAGTACTTC. It codes for CASNSRSSYEQYF.

This clonotype has at least ten counts. The chain joins TRBV24-1 to TRBJ2-3; 9 bases map to TRBD1. This CDR3 is 17 amino acids long. Trimming took 5 bases from V and 0 from J; bases not matched to a gene: 8. Germline V lookup: CDR1 KGHDR, CDR2 SFDVKD. CDR3 bases: TGTGCCACCAGTGCCCCGGCAGGACAGGGGAGCACAGATACGCAGTATTTT. As protein: CATSAPAGQGSTDTQYF.

As regards this clonotype: Since a much larger clone is just one base distant, this may be a read error. V is TRBV7-3 and J is TRBJ2-1; the match to TRBD2 covers 10 bases. CDR3 length equals 15 residues. CDR1 and CDR2 from the germline V gene are SGHTA and FQGTGA. Trimming at V came to 6 bases and at J to 6 bases, leaving 8 bases not matched to a gene. CDR3 nucleotides: TGTGCCAGCAGGGCCGAGCGGGAGGGGCGCAATGAGCAGTTCTTC. This codes for CASRAEREGRNEQFF. Together with reference TRBV7-3 and TRBJ2-1, the CDR3 gives the full variable domain: GAGVSQTPSNKVTEKGKYVELRCDPISGHTALYWYRQSLGQGPEFLIYFQGTGAADDSGLPNDRFFAVRPEGSVSTLKIQRTERGDSAVYLCASRAEREGRNEQFFGPGTRLTVL.

This clonotype appeared many times. The chain combines TRBV2 with TRBJ2-5; 10 bases match TRBD2. Germline lookup yields CDR1 SNHLY and CDR2 FYNNEI. The J segment lost 1 base and the V segment lost 5 bases, leaving 1 base of the junction unmatched. The CDR3 covers 14 residues. CDR3: CASSLAGVQETQYF. For the CDR3, the DNA is TGTGCCAGCAGTCTAGCGGGAGTCCAAGAGACCCAGTACTTC.

Turning to this clonotype: This may be a read error, as it is one base from a much larger clone. The genes are TRBV27 and TRBJ2-5, with D tentatively TRBD2 (7 bases). The V gene lost 7 bases and the J gene lost 7 bases, with 22 bases spanning the gap. CDR1 and CDR2 from the germline V gene are MNHEY and SMNVEV (reference sequence). The CDR3 is 15 amino acids. CDR3 sequence (DNA): TGTGCCAGCACCCAGTGGGGGCGCGGGGGTGGGACCCAGTACTTC. It is translated as CASTQWGRGGGTQYF.

V is TRBV20-1 and J is TRBJ1-2, with a possible D match to TRBD1 (5 bases). Germline CDR1 reads DFQATT; CDR2 reads SNEGSKA (reference sequence). This CDR3 is 13 amino acids long. Trimming stripped 6 bases from V and 0 bases from J, with 11 bases between. This CDR3 reads CSAIDSTNYGYTF. The CDR3, as DNA: TGCAGTGCGATAGACAGCACTAACTATGGCTACACCTTC.

Concerning this clonotype: A clone one base away is much larger, so this may be a read error. The chain is built from TRBV12-3 or TRBV12-4 and TRBJ2-7; D possibly corresponds to TRBD2 (5 bases). The CDR3 loop spans 14 amino acids. DNA for the CDR3: TGTTCCAGCAGTCCGGACTGGACCTCCTACGAGCAGTACTTC. The encoded protein is CSSSPDWTSYEQYF.

The table lists this clonotype with a few counts. This rearrangement joins TRBV5-1 to TRBJ2-1; D tentatively reads TRBD1 or TRBD2 (5 bases each). This CDR3 is built from 15 residues. V was cut by 5 bases and J by 0 bases, with 12 bases left in between. Germline V gene sequence: CDR1 SGHRS, CDR2 YFSETQ. CDR3 in amino acids: CASRPGTSSYNEQFF. CDR3 nucleotide sequence: TGCGCCAGCAGACCCGGGACCAGCTCCTACAATGAGCAGTTCTTC.

This clonotype was picked up many times. CDR3 residues: CASSWGQGPYEQYF. The CDR3 coding sequence is TGTGCCAGCAGCTGGGGACAGGGCCCCTACGAGCAGTACTTC. This chain uses TRBV5-6 with TRBJ2-7, with 9 bases fitting TRBD1. V shed 3 bases, J shed 2 bases, and the junction held 3 bases outside the gene matches. The length of the CDR3 is 14 residues. Per the germline V gene, CDR1 is SGHDT and CDR2 is YYEEEE.

The table lists this clonotype with many counts. This chain uses TRBV7-9 with TRBJ2-7; TRBD1 matches 12 bases. J lost 4 bases, V lost 4 bases, and 8 bases had no gene match. The CDR3 totals 16 residues. Per the germline V gene, CDR1 is SEHNR and CDR2 is FQNEAQ (reference sequence). The CDR3 coding sequence is TGTGCCAGCAGCTCAGAATCGGGACAGGGGGCGTACGAGCAGTACTTC. It codes for CASSSESGQGAYEQYF.

The table lists this clonotype with many counts. The gene calls are TRBV27 and TRBJ1-1; possible D gene TRBD1, 5 bases. V was pared by 6 bases and J by 1 base, with 12 bases between. Per the germline V gene, CDR1 is MNHEY and CDR2 is SMNVEV (reference sequence). This CDR3 comprises 14 residues. The CDR3 loop is CASRTGGSNTEAFF. DNA for the CDR3: TGTGCCAGCAGGACGGGGGGTTCGAACACTGAAGCTTTCTTT.

This clonotype was counted at least ten times. The junction shows a germline mismatch at one end, possibly a read error. The chain couples TRBV7-2 to TRBJ2-2, with TRBD2 identical over 10 bases. CDR1 and CDR2 (germline): SGHTA, FQGNSA. The CDR3 is 14 residues long. The CDR3 region has the DNA TGTGCCAGCAGCCCTACCGTAACTAGCGGGAAGCTGTTTTTT. Its translation: CASSPTVTSGKLFF.

The sample holds many counts of this clonotype. This chain joins TRBV27 and TRBJ1-5, with D hard to call. Germline lookup yields CDR1 MNHEY and CDR2 SMNVEV (reference sequence). The ends were cut back, 3 bases at V and 4 bases at J, with 7 bases in the middle. The CDR3 sequence is 13 residues long. In nucleotides, the CDR3 is TGTGCCAGCAGTTTCCGAGAAAATCAGCCCCAGCATTTT. Its protein product is CASSFRENQPQHF.

This clonotype came up many times. The V call is TRBV12-3 or TRBV12-4, the J call TRBJ2-5, with D unclear. The CDR3 is made up of 11 amino acids. Trimming cost V 6 bases and J 1 base, with 3 bases left between them. CDR3 in amino acids: CASSFQETQYF. The CDR3 bases are TGTGCCAGCAGCTTCCAAGAGACCCAGTACTTC.

This clonotype appeared a few times. The chain carries TRBV12-3 or TRBV12-4 and TRBJ2-2; TRBD2 matches at 9 bases. The J segment lost 5 bases and the V segment lost 3 bases, leaving 7 bases of the junction unmatched. This CDR3 comprises 16 residues. CDR3 amino acids: CASSFRLAGDTGELFF. The CDR3 DNA reads TGTGCCAGCAGTTTTCGGTTAGCGGGGGATACCGGGGAGCTGTTTTTT.

Ten or more counts support this clonotype. The V gene is TRBV7-3, the J gene TRBJ2-1, with D perhaps TRBD2 (6 bases). The germline gives CDR1 SGHTA, CDR2 FQGTGA. V lost 7 bases and J 2 bases, leaving 18 bases between the germline ends. The CDR3 spans 16 residues. The CDR3 coding sequence is TGTGCCAGCACCTCGACCAGGGCTAGCGCCTACAATGAGCAGTTCTTC. The encoded protein is CASTSTRASAYNEQFF.

The chain carries TRBV4-1 and TRBJ2-1; no firm D call. Per germline, CDR1 MGHRA and CDR2 YSYEKL. V was pared by 0 bases and J by 8 bases, with 14 bases between. The CDR3 consists of 15 residues. The CDR3 protein is CASSQESRMSDEQFF. As DNA, the CDR3 is TGCGCCAGCAGCCAAGAAAGTCGCATGAGTGATGAGCAGTTCTTC.

This clonotype occurred many times. The gene calls are TRBV13 and TRBJ2-1; D is possibly TRBD2 (6 bases). The CDR3 has 11 amino acids. The V end lost 5 bases, the J end lost 9 bases, and 8 bases lay between the germline ends. CDR1 is PRHDT, CDR2 FYEKMQ, per germline (reference sequence). CDR3 bases: TGTGCCAGCAGCACGGGAGTTGAGCAGTTCTTC. Its protein product is CASSTGVEQFF.